The rows below give T cell receptor beta chains drawn from one sample of a study of radiotherapy plus CTLA-4 blockade in lung cancer. The data were produced by immunoSEQ multiplex PCR, yet TCRdb's version contains in-frame clones alone and is incomplete. The repertoire holds fewer than 40,000 clones, with roughly 73% as singletons. The source material was peripheral blood, sampled from a patient treated with radiotherapy plus ipilimumab. These receptors all stem from a human donor with non-small cell lung cancer that progressed on radiotherapy plus ipilimumab. Each CDR3 is given with its conserved first and last residue. Each record gives: D gene, V gene, J gene, clone size, CDR3 DNA, CDR3 protein. D genes are given only for firm matches. Clone size is stated in some rows and not others, as once, few, many or a class when expanded.

.	TRBV28	TRBJ2-7	.	TGTGCCAGCAGTCCCACTGGCGAGCAGTACTTC	CASSPTGEQYF
.	TRBV7-9	TRBJ2-7	.	TGTGCCAGCAGCTTATCGGTCACCCTCTACGAGCAGTACTTC	CASSLSVTLYEQYF
TRBD1	TRBV6-6	TRBJ2-5	.	TGTGCCAGCAGTGCGCCGGGACAGGCTCAAGAGACCCAGTACTTC	CASSAPGQAQETQYF
.	TRBV7-2	TRBJ2-7	.	TGTGCCAGCAGCTTGGACATTTACGAGCAGTACTTC	CASSLDIYEQYF
.	TRBV29-1	TRBJ1-2	.	TGCAGCGTTTCAGCCCGAAGGCTGGGACACGGCTACACCTTC	CSVSARRLGHGYTF
.	TRBV27	TRBJ2-7	once	TGTGCCAGCACCTCCGGACTACACTACGAGCAGTACTTC	CASTSGLHYEQYF
.	TRBV2	TRBJ1-3	.	TGTGCCAGCAGTATCGTAGGAAACACCATATATTTT	CASSIVGNTIYF
.	TRBV14	TRBJ1-2	.	TGTGCCAGCAGCCAGGGGCCCTATGGCTACACCTTC	CASSQGPYGYTF
.	TRBV9	TRBJ1-2	.	TGTGCCAGCAGCCCCCTGGTACAAGAAAACTATGGCTACACCTTC	CASSPLVQENYGYTF
.	TRBV7-3	TRBJ2-3	.	TGTGCCAGCAGCCTCACAGATACGCAGTATTTT	CASSLTDTQYF
TRBD1	TRBV6-6	TRBJ1-2	.	TGTGCCAGCAGTACAAAGACAGGGGTAGGGGACTATGGCTACACCTTC	CASSTKTGVGDYGYTF
TRBD1	TRBV6-1	TRBJ2-1	.	TGTGCCAGCAGTGAAGCGTTTTGGACAGGGGAGGACAATGAGCAGTTCTTC	CASSEAFWTGEDNEQFF
.	TRBV18	TRBJ1-1	.	TGTGCCAGCTCACCATTGGTCCGGACTGAAGCTTTCTTT	CASSPLVRTEAFF
.	TRBV4-3	TRBJ2-3	few	TGCGCCAGCAGCCAAGAGGGCCTTAGCACAGATACGCAGTATTTT	CASSQEGLSTDTQYF
.	TRBV5-1	TRBJ2-7	.	TGCGCCAGCAGCTCGTACAACTCCTACGAGCAGTACTTC	CASSSYNSYEQYF
TRBD1	TRBV4-3	TRBJ1-2	.	TGCGCCAGCAGAGACAGGGGGGCTAACTATGGCTACACCTTC	CASRDRGANYGYTF
.	TRBV6-5	TRBJ1-1	.	TGTGCCAGCAGTTACTCCCGGGAAACTGAAGCTTTCTTT	CASSYSRETEAFF
.	TRBV7-2	TRBJ1-2	.	TGTGCCAGCAGCTTAGTTCTGGCAATCAACACCTTC	CASSLVLAINTF
.	TRBV15	TRBJ1-5	.	TGTGCCACCAGCAGAGAGAAGACAGGTAGCAATCAGCCCCAGCATTTT	CATSREKTGSNQPQHF
.	TRBV20-1	TRBJ2-1	.	TGCAGTGTACCTAGCCGTCATGAGCAGTTCTTC	CSVPSRHEQFF
.	TRBV7-3	TRBJ2-2	.	TGTGCCAGCAGCTCCGCGAACACCGGGGAGCTGTTTTTT	CASSSANTGELFF
TRBD1	TRBV7-2	TRBJ1-2	.	TGTGCCAGCAGCTTCCGACAGGGGAACAGTGGCTACACCTTC	CASSFRQGNSGYTF
TRBD1	TRBV9	TRBJ2-2	.	TGTGCCAGCAGCCCCCCCGGGACAGGTCACACCGGGGAGCTGTTTTTT	CASSPPGTGHTGELFF
.	TRBV27	TRBJ2-2	.	TGTGCCAGCAGTTTAATGGCAGGTCAAAGGGGCGGGGAGCTGTTTTTT	CASSLMAGQRGGELFF
.	TRBV2	TRBJ2-2	.	TGTGCCAGCAGTGAAGCGAGGGTAGGCGGGGAGCTGTTTTTT	CASSEARVGGELFF
TRBD1	TRBV2	TRBJ1-1	.	TGTGCCAGCAGGACGAATAGGGACAGCACTTCCATGAACACTGAAGCTTTCTTT	CASRTNRDSTSMNTEAFF
TRBD1	TRBV7-9	TRBJ1-4	.	TGTGCCAGCAGCTCCGGACAGGCAACTAATGAAAAACTGTTTTTT	CASSSGQATNEKLFF
TRBD2	TRBV10-2	TRBJ2-3	.	TGCGCCAGCGGGGGGACTAGGACAGATACGCAGTATTTT	CASGGTRTDTQYF
TRBD2	TRBV6-6	TRBJ2-2	.	TGTGCCAGCAGTTACCGTCGCGGGGGTCACGGGGAGCTGTTTTTT	CASSYRRGGHGELFF
TRBD2	TRBV13	TRBJ2-4	.	TGTGCCAGCAGCTCGGGACTATCTTCGGGGGGCATTCAGTACTTC	CASSSGLSSGGIQYF
.	TRBV11-2	TRBJ2-1	medium-sized	TGTGCCAGCAGCTTAGGGCCAGGTCAACAGCCTTACAATGAGCAGTTCTTC	CASSLGPGQQPYNEQFF
TRBD1	TRBV11-3	TRBJ2-7	.	TGTGCCAGCAGCTCAGGGACAGGCTACGAGCAGTACTTC	CASSSGTGYEQYF
TRBD1	TRBV2	TRBJ1-5	few	TGTGCCAGCAGTACTACAGGGGATCAGCCCCAGCATTTT	CASSTTGDQPQHF
TRBD1	TRBV6-5	TRBJ1-1	.	TGTGCCAGCAGGAGACAGGGAAAGAACACTGAAGCTTTCTTT	CASRRQGKNTEAFF
.	TRBV4-3	TRBJ2-3	.	TGCGCCAGCAGCCAAGATGGTCACAGTTACACAGATACGCAGTATTTT	CASSQDGHSYTDTQYF
TRBD1	TRBV6-1	TRBJ1-5	once	TGTGCCAGCACTCTACAGGGGAATCAGCCCCAGCATTTT	CASTLQGNQPQHF
TRBD2	TRBV10-3	TRBJ2-3	.	TGTGCCATCAGTGATTCCCCCGCGGGGGGTACAGATACGCAGTATTTT	CAISDSPAGGTDTQYF
.	TRBV5-1	TRBJ2-2	.	TGCGCCAGCAGCTTGGACCAGGCGAACACCGGGGAGCTGTTTTTT	CASSLDQANTGELFF
TRBD1	TRBV9	TRBJ1-2	.	TGTGCCAGCAGCGTCGGGCAGGGGGTAGGTGGCTACACCTTC	CASSVGQGVGGYTF
.	TRBV29-1	TRBJ2-1	.	TGCAGCGCAAGGAAGGGGGACAATGAGCAGTTCTTC	CSARKGDNEQFF
TRBD1	TRBV5-6	TRBJ2-3	.	TGTGCCAGCAGCTTGGGGTCAAGGGGGCGAGGCACAGATACGCAGTATTTT	CASSLGSRGRGTDTQYF
TRBD1	TRBV7-2	TRBJ1-2	once	TGTGCCAGCAGCTCAGCCCGGACAGGGTTGGGTCATGGCTACACCTTC	CASSSARTGLGHGYTF
TRBD2	TRBV2	TRBJ2-1	.	TGTGCCAGCACCTTACTAGCGGGGGGGCAAAATGAGCAGTTCTTC	CASTLLAGGQNEQFF
TRBD1	TRBV6-5	TRBJ1-2	.	TGTGCCAGCAGTACACCGGGACAGGGAGAGGATGGCTACACCTTC	CASSTPGQGEDGYTF
.	TRBV11-2	TRBJ2-1	few	TGTGCCAGCAGCTCACGCGGGGCCCCTGAGCAGTTCTTC	CASSSRGAPEQFF